This TCR beta chain derives from a study of blood T cell repertoires in COVID-19 (dated by TCRdb to about 2020). Notes on the research overall: Collaborator samples came from the United States, Italy and Spain and covered acute and convalescent phases of COVID-19. The prospective study material was composed of cDNA or gDNA derived from T cells, B-cell-depleted T cells, or PBMCs. Subjects who had been exposed to COVID-19, were actively infected with it, or had recovered from it provided the deeply sampled blood TCRbeta repertoires that made up the dataset. A freely available public database, intended as a resource for researchers studying the immune response to SARS-CoV-2, is where the repertoires were released. The samples were drawn from the first 160 participants of the ongoing ImmuneRACE study and from over a thousand subjects provided by 6 global collaborators. Sample metadata almost always included a de-identified subject ID, COVID-19 status, age in years and sex. Where HLA class I and class II types were available, the types were taken from metadata supplied by the sample provider, not from assay-based typing.

With respect to this clone: Its recognized antigen is unknown. Base qualities were left out, and no much larger clone turns up one base away.

TCRbeta CDR3 regions were amplified from genomic DNA using the immunoSEQ Assay, a bias-controlled multiplex PCR. On the authors' methods: Nucleated cell counts per sample were estimated from amplification of reference gene primers within the assay. Sequence reads were collapsed and filtered to measure the absolute abundance of every unique TCRbeta CDR3 rearrangement. Productive Simpson clonality was computed per sample as the square root of Simpson's diversity index over productive rearrangements. The table comes from immuneACCESS by way of TCRdb, which keeps in-frame sequences with V and J called. Part of the clones is missing from these tables; in studies checked, under half for an unresolved V gene and the rest for unknown reasons. V and J calls and clone size are as listed in that table; D and trimming were resolved from the DNA. Recorded for this sample are approximately 47,000 clones; 84% of them occurred a single time. Around 9.1% of the sample rests with the top ten.

Each collaborating institution followed its own protocols to collect whole blood in K2EDTA tubes. For TCRbeta analysis, collaborators shipped samples as frozen whole blood, isolated PBMCs, or DNA extracted from either of those sample types. The junction shows trimming of 2 bases on V and 0 bases on J, and the gene matches do not reach 6 bases of it. Its CDR3 holds 16 amino acids, cysteine through phenylalanine. This entry keeps only the CDR3 DNA: 48 bases, framed from base 1. From the germline V gene, CDR1 is SGDLS and CDR2 is YYNGEE. Paper-wide results and their limitations: How much clinical and demographic metadata was included differed by source and by participant, and the metadata was provided uncurated.

The sequenced sample was peripheral blood. The chain uses TRBV9 and TRBJ2-3; TRBD2 agrees with 7 junctional bases. The TCR comes from a man aged 55 to 70 with acute or convalescent COVID-19. The bases are TGTGCCAGCAGCGTCGACTCGGGAGGCAGCACAGATACGCAGTATTTT. This is translated as CASSVDSGGSTDTQYF.